Reported below is one T cell receptor (beta chain). Its antigen is not identified. The sample's time point: baseline, week 1 (first vaccination visit). The treatment: pre-vaccination baseline after standard-of-care therapy. Each tumor in the donors was a new WHO grade 3 or 4 astrocytoma, IDH1-mutant and ATRX-lost. The repertoire was sequenced with immunoSEQ multiplex PCR; TCRdb's copy has only in-frame clones and lacks some. The sample carries about 66,000 clones, 80% to 90% recorded once. The sample belongs to a study of a mutant IDH1 vaccine in newly diagnosed glioma. Overall study context: The treated group averaged 40.4 years old and was roughly 62% male, around 38% female. Before enrollment, patients got radiotherapy alone, temozolomide alone, or mostly the combination.

The CDR3 contains 14 residues. Overall study results and limits: Pseudoprogression looked unconnected to shifts in top peripheral T cell clonotypes.

This chain joins TRBV21-1 and TRBJ2-7; the table assigns TRBD1, which was not confirmed against the DNA. TRBV21-1 is deemed a pseudogene. The sequences come from PBMCs, collected from a glioma patient treated with radiotherapy, temozolomide or both. The source is a man younger than 45 with glioma. CDR3 sequence reads: CASSKRDIPYEQYF. The CDR3 DNA reads as TGTGCCAGCAGCAAACGGGACATTCCCTACGAGCAGTACTTC.